These 9 T cell receptor beta chains share one sample of origin, sequenced in a study of blood T cell repertoires in COVID-19. Sequenced by immunoSEQ multiplex PCR; TCRdb stores in-frame clones only, minus some. The table shows more than 250,000 clones, with 87% occurring only once. The specimen was PBMCs or T cells enriched from blood (not recorded which). Receptor source: a woman in her twenties or thirties who had recovered from COVID-19.

V is TRBV30 and J is TRBJ1-1; perhaps TRBD1 as D (5 bases). Germline V gene sequence: CDR1 GTSNPN, CDR2 SVGIG (reference sequence). CDR3 size: 14 residues. The V end lost 3 bases, the J end lost 1 base, and 12 bases lay between the germline ends. The CDR3 loop is CAWSPLGQNTEAFF. DNA of the CDR3: TGTGCCTGGAGCCCCCTAGGACAGAACACTGAAGCTTTCTTT.

V usage is TRBV7-9 and J usage is TRBJ1-1; no reliable D call. This CDR3 has 13 residues. V gave up 5 bases and J gave up 0 bases, with 7 bases separating them. CDR1 and CDR2 (germline): SEHNR, FQNEAQ (reference sequence). This CDR3 reads CASSLQLNTEAFF. In DNA form, the CDR3 reads TGTGCCAGCAGCCTACAGCTGAACACTGAAGCTTTCTTT.

The chain links TRBV19 to TRBJ2-6; D call uncertain. CDR1 is LNHDA and CDR2 is SQIVND in the germline V gene (reference sequence). V was pared by 3 bases and J by 4 bases, with 16 bases between. The CDR3 contains 17 residues. The CDR3 region has the DNA TGTGCCAGTAGTATTTTCCCAGATCGTGTCGGGGCCAACGTCCTGACTTTC. Its protein is CASSIFPDRVGANVLTF.

The rearrangement uses TRBV6-6 and TRBJ1-1; weak D call: TRBD1 (6 bases). Trimming took 6 bases from V and 3 from J, leaving 17 bases between them. Germline V gene data show CDR1 as MNHNY and CDR2 as SVGAGI (reference sequence). This CDR3 contains 15 residues. The CDR3 is CASRQVDRSDTEAFF. The CDR3 DNA follows: TGTGCCAGCAGACAAGTCGACAGGTCCGACACTGAAGCTTTCTTT.

The chain has TRBV30 and TRBJ2-3; TRBD2 agrees at 8 bases. V was pared by 1 base and J by 2 bases, with 17 bases of the junction left unmatched. Germline V gives CDR1 GTSNPN, CDR2 SVGIG (reference sequence). The CDR3 covers 19 residues. The CDR3 DNA sequence: TGTGCCTGGAGTGCCACCCTAGGAACAGCGGGGGCCCCCACAGATACGCAGTATTTT. This codes for CAWSATLGTAGAPTDTQYF.

This rearrangement joins TRBV29-1 to TRBJ2-4; 8 nucleotides agree with TRBD1. The CDR3 spans 16 residues. The germline gives CDR1 SQVTM, CDR2 ANQGSEA. The V and J ends lost 6 bases and 0 bases, in that order; junction bases with no gene match: 10. The DNA of the CDR3 is TGCAGCGTGGGGGACAGGTCCCCTTTAGCCAAAAACATTCAGTACTTC. It translates to CSVGDRSPLAKNIQYF.

The chain uses TRBV7-9 and TRBJ1-4; D unresolved. The CDR3 consists of 17 residues. The V gene's germline CDR1 is SEHNR and CDR2 FQNEAQ (reference sequence). Between the trimmed V and J ends, which lost 1 base and 6 bases, there was a span of 18 bases. Here the CDR3 reads CASSLGAGETAYEKLFF. In DNA form, the CDR3 reads TGTGCCAGCAGCTTAGGGGCAGGCGAAACCGCCTATGAAAAACTGTTTTTT.

CDR3 nucleotide sequence: TGTGCCAGCAGCTTGCCAGACAGGGACTATGGCTACACCTTC. Protein: CASSLPDRDYGYTF. The V call is TRBV7-2, the J call TRBJ1-2; 7 positions agree with TRBD1. Trimming removed 3 bases from V and 3 bases from J; junction bases left unmatched: 4. The CDR3 is 14 amino acids. The germline gives CDR1 SGHTA, CDR2 FQGNSA.

CDR3 sequence (DNA): TGCGCCAGCAGCCGAAGGACTAGCGGGGCTAGCACAGATACGCAGTATTTT. Protein sequence: CASSRRTSGASTDTQYF. V gene TRBV5-1 combines with J gene TRBJ2-3, with 12 bases that match TRBD2. The V gene's germline CDR1 is SGHRS and CDR2 YFSETQ. CDR3 length: 17 amino acids. The J segment lost 0 bases and the V segment lost 4 bases, leaving 6 bases of the junction unmatched. Full variable domain (outside the CDR3, taken from reference TRBV5-1 and TRBJ2-3): KAGVTQTPRYLIKTRGQQVTLSCSPISGHRSVSWYQQTPGQGLQFLFEYFSETQRNKGNFPGRFSGRQFSNSRSEMNVSTLELGDSALYLCASSRRTSGASTDTQYFGPGTRLTVL.